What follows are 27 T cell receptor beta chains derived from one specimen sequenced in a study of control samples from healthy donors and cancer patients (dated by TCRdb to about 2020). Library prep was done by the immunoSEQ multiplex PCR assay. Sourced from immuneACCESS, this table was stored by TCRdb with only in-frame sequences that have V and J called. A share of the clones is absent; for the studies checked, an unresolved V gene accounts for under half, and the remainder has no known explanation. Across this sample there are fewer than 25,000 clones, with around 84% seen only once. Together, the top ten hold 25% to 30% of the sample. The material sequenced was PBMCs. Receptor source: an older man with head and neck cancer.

The CDR3 sequence is CATSDFRGVQYF. The CDR3 nucleotides read TGTGCCACCAGTGATTTTCGAGGGGTGCAGTACTTC. V gene TRBV24-1 combines with J gene TRBJ2-7; D may match TRBD1 or TRBD2 (5 bases each). CDR1 and CDR2 (germline): KGHDR, SFDVKD. Trimming left V 1 base short and J 9 bases short, with 9 bases between. CDR3 length equals 12 residues.

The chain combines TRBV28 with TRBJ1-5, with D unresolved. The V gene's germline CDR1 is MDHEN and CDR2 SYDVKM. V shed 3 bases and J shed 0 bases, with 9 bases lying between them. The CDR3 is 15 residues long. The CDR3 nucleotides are TGTGCCAGCAGTTTGCCTACAGATAGCAATCAGCCCCAGCATTTT. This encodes CASSLPTDSNQPQHF.

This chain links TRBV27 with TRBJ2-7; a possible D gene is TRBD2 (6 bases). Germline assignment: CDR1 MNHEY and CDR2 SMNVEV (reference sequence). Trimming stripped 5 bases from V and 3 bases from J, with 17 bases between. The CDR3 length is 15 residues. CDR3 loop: CASSLFGSGVYEQYF. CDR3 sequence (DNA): TGTGCCAGCAGTCTATTCGGGAGTGGAGTCTACGAGCAGTACTTC.

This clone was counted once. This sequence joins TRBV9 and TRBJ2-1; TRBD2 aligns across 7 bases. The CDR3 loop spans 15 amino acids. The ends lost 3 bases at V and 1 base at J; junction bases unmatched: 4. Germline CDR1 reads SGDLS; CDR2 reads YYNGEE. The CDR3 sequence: CASSESGISYNEQFF. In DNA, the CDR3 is TGTGCCAGCAGCGAGAGCGGGATTTCCTACAATGAGCAGTTCTTC.

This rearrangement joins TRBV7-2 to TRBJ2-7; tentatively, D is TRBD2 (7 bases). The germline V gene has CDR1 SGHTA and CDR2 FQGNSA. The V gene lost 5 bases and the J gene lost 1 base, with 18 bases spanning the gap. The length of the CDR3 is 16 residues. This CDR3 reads CASSPRGGGGSYEQYF. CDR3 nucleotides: TGTGCCAGCAGCCCGAGGGGCGGGGGCGGTTCCTACGAGCAGTACTTC.

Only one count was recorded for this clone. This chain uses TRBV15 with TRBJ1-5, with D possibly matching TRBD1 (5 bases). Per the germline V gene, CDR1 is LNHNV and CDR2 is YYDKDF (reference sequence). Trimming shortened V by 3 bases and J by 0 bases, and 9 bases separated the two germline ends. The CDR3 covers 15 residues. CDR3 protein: CATSSPGFSNQPQHF. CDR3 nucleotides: TGTGCCACCAGCAGCCCAGGGTTTAGCAATCAGCCCCAGCATTTT.

CDR3 coding DNA: TGTGCCAGCAGTGGGGACATCCTCACCTATAATTCACCCCTCCACTTT. Its translation is CASSGDILTYNSPLHF. The chain couples TRBV7-9 to TRBJ1-6, with a possible D match to TRBD1 (6 bases). CDR1 and CDR2 from the germline V gene are SEHNR and FQNEAQ (reference sequence). CDR3 size: 16 residues. Trimming stripped 6 bases from V and 2 bases from J, with 14 bases between.

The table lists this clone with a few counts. CDR3: CASSQGQGGNQPQHF. As DNA, the CDR3 is TGTGCCAGCAGCCAGGGACAGGGTGGCAATCAGCCCCAGCATTTT. The genes are TRBV16 and TRBJ1-5, with TRBD1 matching 9 bases. Germline trimming cut 3 bases from V and 2 bases from J; bases unmatched to any gene: 2. Germline V gene lookup returns CDR1 KGHSY and CDR2 FQNENV. The CDR3 length is 15 residues.

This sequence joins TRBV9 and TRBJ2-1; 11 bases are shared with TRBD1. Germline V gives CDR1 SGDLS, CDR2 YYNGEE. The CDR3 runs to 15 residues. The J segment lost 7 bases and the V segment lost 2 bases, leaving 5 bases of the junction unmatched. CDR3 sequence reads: CASSVPGQGGNEQFF. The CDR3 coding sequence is TGTGCCAGCAGCGTCCCGGGACAGGGGGGGAATGAGCAGTTCTTC.

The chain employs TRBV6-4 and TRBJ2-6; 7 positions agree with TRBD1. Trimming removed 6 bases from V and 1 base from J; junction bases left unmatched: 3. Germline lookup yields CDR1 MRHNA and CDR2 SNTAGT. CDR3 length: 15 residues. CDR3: CASRRQGSGANVLTF. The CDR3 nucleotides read TGTGCCAGCAGAAGACAGGGATCTGGGGCCAACGTCCTGACTTTC.

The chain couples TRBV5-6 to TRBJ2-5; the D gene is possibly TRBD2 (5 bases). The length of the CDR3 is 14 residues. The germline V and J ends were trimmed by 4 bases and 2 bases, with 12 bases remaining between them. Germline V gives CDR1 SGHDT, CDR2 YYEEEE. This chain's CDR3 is CASSRLATQETQYF. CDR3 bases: TGTGCCAGCAGCCGCTTAGCGACTCAAGAGACCCAGTACTTC.

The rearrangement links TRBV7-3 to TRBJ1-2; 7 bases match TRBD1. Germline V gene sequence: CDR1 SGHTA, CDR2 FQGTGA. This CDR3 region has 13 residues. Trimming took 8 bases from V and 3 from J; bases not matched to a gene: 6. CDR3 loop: CASRQGLYYGYTF. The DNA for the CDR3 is TGTGCCAGCCGACAGGGACTCTACTATGGCTACACCTTC.

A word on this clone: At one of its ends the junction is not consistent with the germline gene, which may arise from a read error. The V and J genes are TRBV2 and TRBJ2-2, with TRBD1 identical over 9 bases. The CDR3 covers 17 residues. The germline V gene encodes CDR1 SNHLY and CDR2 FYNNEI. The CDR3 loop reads CASSGTSGTGWNRGAVF. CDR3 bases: TGTGCCAGCAGTGGGACCTCCGGGACAGGGTGGAACCGGGGAGCTGTTTTT.

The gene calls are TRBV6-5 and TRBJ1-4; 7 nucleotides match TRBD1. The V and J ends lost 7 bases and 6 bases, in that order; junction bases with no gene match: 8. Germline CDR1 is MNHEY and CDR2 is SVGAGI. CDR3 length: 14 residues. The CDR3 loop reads CASNRQGGYEKLFF. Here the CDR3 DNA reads TGTGCCAGCAACCGACAGGGAGGATATGAAAAACTGTTTTTT.

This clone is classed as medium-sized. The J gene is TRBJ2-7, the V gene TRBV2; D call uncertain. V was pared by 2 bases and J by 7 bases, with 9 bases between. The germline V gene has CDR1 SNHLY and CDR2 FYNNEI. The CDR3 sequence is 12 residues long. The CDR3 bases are TGTGCCAGCAGTGAATCCTCCATTGAGCAGTACTTC. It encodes CASSESSIEQYF. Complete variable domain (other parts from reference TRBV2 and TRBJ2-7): EPEVTQTPSHQVTQMGQEVILRCVPISNHLYFYWYRQILGQKVEFLVSFYNNEISEKSEIFDDQFSVERPDGSNFTLKIRSTKLEDSAMYFCASSESSIEQYFGPGTRLTVT.

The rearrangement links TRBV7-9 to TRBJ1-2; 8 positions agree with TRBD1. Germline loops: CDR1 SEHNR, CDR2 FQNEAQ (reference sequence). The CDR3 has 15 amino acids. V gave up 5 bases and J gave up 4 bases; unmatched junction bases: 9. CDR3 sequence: CASSPVGQGSYGYTF. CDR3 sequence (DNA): TGTGCCAGCAGCCCTGTCGGACAGGGTAGCTATGGCTACACCTTC.

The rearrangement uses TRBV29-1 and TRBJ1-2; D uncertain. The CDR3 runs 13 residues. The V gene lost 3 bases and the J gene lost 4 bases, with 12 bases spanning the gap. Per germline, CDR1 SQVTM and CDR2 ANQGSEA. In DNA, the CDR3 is TGCAGCGTTGATGTCACCGGGTTCTATGGCTACACCTTC. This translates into CSVDVTGFYGYTF.

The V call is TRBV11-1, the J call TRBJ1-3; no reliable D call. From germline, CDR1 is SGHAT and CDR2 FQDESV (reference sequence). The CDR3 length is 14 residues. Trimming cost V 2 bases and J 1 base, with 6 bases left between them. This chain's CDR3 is CASSLWQSGNTIYF. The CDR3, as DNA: TGTGCCAGCAGCTTATGGCAATCTGGAAACACCATATATTTT.

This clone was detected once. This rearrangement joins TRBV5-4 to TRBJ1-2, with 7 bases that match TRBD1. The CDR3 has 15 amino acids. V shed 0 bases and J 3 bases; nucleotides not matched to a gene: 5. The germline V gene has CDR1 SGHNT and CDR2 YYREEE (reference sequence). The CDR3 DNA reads TGTGCCAGCAGCTTGGCCAAGCAGGGGGACTATGGCTACACCTTC. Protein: CASSLAKQGDYGYTF.

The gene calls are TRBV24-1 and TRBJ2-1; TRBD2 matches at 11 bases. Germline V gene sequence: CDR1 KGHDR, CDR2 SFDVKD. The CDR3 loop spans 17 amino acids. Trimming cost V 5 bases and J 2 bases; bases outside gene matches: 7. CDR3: CATSASGLAATYNEQFF. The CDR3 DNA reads TGTGCCACCAGTGCCTCGGGACTAGCGGCCACCTACAATGAGCAGTTCTTC.

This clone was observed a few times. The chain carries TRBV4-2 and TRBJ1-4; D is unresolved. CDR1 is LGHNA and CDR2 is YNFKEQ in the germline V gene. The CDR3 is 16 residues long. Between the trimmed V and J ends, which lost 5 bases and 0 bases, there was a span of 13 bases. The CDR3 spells CASSGPGGATNEKLFF. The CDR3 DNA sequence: TGTGCCAGCAGCGGACCAGGCGGGGCAACTAATGAAAAACTGTTTTTT.

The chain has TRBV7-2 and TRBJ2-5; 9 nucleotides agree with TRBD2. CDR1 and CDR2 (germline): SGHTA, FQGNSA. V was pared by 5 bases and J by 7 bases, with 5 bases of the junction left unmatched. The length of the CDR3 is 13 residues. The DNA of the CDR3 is TGTGCCAGCAGCCCGGGACTAGCCACGACCCAGTACTTC. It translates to CASSPGLATTQYF. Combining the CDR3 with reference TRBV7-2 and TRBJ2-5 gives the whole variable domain GAGVSQSPSNKVTEKGKDVELRCDPISGHTALYWYRQSLGQGLEFLIYFQGNSAPDKSGLPSDRFSAERTGGSVSTLTIQRTQQEDSAVYLCASSPGLATTQYFGPGTRLLVL.

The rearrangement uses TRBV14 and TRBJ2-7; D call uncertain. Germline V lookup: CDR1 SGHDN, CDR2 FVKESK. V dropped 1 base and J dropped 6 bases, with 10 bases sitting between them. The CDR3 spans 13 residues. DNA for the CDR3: TGTGCCAGCAGCCAAGGACTTTCTAGCGAGCAGTACTTC. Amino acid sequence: CASSQGLSSEQYF.

The DNA of the CDR3 is TGTGCCAGCAGTTCTTCTGGGAACGAGCAGTACTTC. Translating gives CASSSSGNEQYF. The rearrangement joins TRBV21-1 to TRBJ2-7. TRBV21-1 is shown as a pseudogene. This CDR3 is 12 amino acids long.

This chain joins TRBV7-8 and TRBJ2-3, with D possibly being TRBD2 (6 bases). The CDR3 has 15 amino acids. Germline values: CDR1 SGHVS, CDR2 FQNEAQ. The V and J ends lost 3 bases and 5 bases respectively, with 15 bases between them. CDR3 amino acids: CASSFRRGREDTQYF. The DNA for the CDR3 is TGTGCCAGCAGCTTCCGGCGGGGACGGGAAGATACGCAGTATTTT.

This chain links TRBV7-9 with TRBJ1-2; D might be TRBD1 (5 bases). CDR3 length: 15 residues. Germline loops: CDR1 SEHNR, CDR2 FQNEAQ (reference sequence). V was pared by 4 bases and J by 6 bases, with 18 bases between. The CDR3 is CASSSPGTAIDGYTF. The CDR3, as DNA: TGTGCCAGCAGCTCCCCGGGGACGGCTATAGATGGCTACACCTTC.

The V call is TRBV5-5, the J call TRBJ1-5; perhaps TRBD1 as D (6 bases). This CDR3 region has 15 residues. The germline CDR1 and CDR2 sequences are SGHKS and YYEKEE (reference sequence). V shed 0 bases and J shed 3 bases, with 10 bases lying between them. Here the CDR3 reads CASSLGGQINQPQHF. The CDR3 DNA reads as TGTGCCAGCAGCTTGGGCGGACAGATCAATCAGCCCCAGCATTTT.